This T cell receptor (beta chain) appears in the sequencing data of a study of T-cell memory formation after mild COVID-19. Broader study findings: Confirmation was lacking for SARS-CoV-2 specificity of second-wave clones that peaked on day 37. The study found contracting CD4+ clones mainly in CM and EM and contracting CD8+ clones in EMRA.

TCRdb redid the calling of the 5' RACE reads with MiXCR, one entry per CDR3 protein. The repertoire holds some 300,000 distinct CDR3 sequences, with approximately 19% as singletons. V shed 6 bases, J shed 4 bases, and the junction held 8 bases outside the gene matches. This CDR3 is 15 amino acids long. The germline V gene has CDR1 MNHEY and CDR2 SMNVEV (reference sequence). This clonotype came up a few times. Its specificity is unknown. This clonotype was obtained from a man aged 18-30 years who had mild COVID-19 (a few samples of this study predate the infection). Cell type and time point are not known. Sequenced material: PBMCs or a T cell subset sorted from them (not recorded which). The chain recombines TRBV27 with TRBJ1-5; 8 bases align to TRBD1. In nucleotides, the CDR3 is TGTGCCAGCAGCCCAGACAGGGGCTTTAATCAGCCCCAGCATTTT. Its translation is CASSPDRGFNQPQHF.